This T cell receptor (beta chain) emerged from a study of blood T cell repertoires in COVID-19. Study-wide background: The samples span acute and convalescent COVID-19 from the United States, Italy and Spain. Sources were T cells, B-cell-depleted T cells, or PBMCs; the material itself was cDNA or gDNA.

The V end was cut by 1 base, the J end by 0 bases, with 10 bases between. This CDR3 contains 17 residues. Germline CDR1 reads KGHSH; CDR2 reads LQKENI. Per the authors' pipeline: Amplification from reference gene primers served as the basis for estimated nucleated cell counts. Sequencing was performed with immunoSEQ multiplex PCR; in TCRdb, only in-frame clones are kept and a portion is missing. V and J calls and clone size are as listed in that table; D and trimming were resolved from the DNA. The data hold about 100,000 clones, with around nine tenths observed a single time. The receptor was isolated from a man older than 75 with acute or convalescent COVID-19. Sequenced material: peripheral blood. The gene calls are TRBV18 and TRBJ1-6; D remains ambiguous. DNA of the CDR3: TGTGCCAGCTCACCACGCCCTGGTAGCTCCTATAATTCACCCCTCCACTTT. It specifies CASSPRPGSSYNSPLHF.